This entry lists 18 T cell receptor beta chains sequenced from one sample in a study of cytotoxic CD8 clonotypes in ibrutinib-treated CLL. Only in-frame clones appear in the TCRdb table, and some are missing; sequencing was by immunoSEQ multiplex PCR. The sample records approximately 120,000 clones, around 84% being singletons. This material consisted of PBMCs, taken after 24 months of ibrutinib treatment. The receptors were gathered from a human donor with chronic lymphocytic leukemia.

V is TRBV9 and J is TRBJ2-5; 10 nucleotides agree with TRBD2. The CDR3 is made up of 15 amino acids. CDR1 is SGDLS and CDR2 is YYNGEE in the germline V gene. With V trimmed by 0 bases and J by 5 bases, 4 bases remained unmatched. CDR3 loop: CASSVGMGLAETQYF. The CDR3, as DNA: TGTGCCAGCAGCGTAGGTATGGGACTAGCGGAGACCCAGTACTTC.

This chain uses TRBV14 with TRBJ2-1, with 9 bases that match TRBD1. V was pared by 4 bases and J by 5 bases, with 3 bases of the junction left unmatched. The CDR3 extends over 14 amino acids. The V gene's germline CDR1 is SGHDN and CDR2 FVKESK. The CDR3 here is CASSPWTGDNEQFF. CDR3 DNA: TGTGCCAGCAGCCCGTGGACAGGGGACAATGAGCAGTTCTTC.

The CDR3 loop reads CASSSTGTWETQYF. CDR3 DNA sequence: TGTGCCAGCAGTTCCACCGGGACTTGGGAGACCCAGTACTTC. The chain is built from TRBV6-5 and TRBJ2-5; possible D gene TRBD2, 6 bases. The V end was cut by 4 bases, the J end by 5 bases, with 14 bases between. This CDR3 is built from 14 residues. Per the germline V gene, CDR1 is MNHEY and CDR2 is SVGAGI.

Here the CDR3 reads CAWSLGSPLHF. The CDR3 nucleotides read TGTGCCTGGAGCTTGGGGTCACCCCTCCACTTT. The chain links TRBV30 to TRBJ1-6, with D unclear. This CDR3 region has 11 residues. The germline CDR1 and CDR2 sequences are GTSNPN and SVGIG (reference sequence). Between the trimmed V and J ends, which lost 3 bases and 10 bases, there was a span of 7 bases.

Only one count was recorded for this clone. The CDR3 region has the DNA TGTGCCAGCAGCTTAACCGGGACGGTAGTCAATCAGCCCCAGCATTTT. This sequence encodes CASSLTGTVVNQPQHF. The chain links TRBV7-2 to TRBJ1-5; perhaps TRBD1 as D (5 bases). The CDR3 length is 16 residues. CDR1 is SGHTA, CDR2 FQGNSA, per germline. V shed 2 bases and J shed 3 bases, with 14 bases lying between them.

The sample holds one count of this clone. The chain uses TRBV11-1 and TRBJ2-2; perhaps TRBD2 as D (5 bases). CDR1 is SGHAT, CDR2 FQDESV, per germline (reference sequence). This CDR3 is built from 14 residues. The germline V and J ends were trimmed by 2 bases and 1 base, with 5 bases remaining between them. The CDR3 nucleotides are TGTGCCAGCAGCTTACGGGGGAACACCGGGGAGCTGTTTTTT. The encoded protein is CASSLRGNTGELFF.

This clone has only a few counts. This chain uses TRBV2 with TRBJ2-5, with 8 bases lining up with TRBD1. Germline V gene sequence: CDR1 SNHLY, CDR2 FYNNEI. After removal of 6 bases from V and 5 bases from J, the junction contained 8 bases not matched to a gene. This CDR3 is built from 14 residues. As DNA, the CDR3 is TGTGCCAGCAGATCGACAGGGGCCGTGGAGACCCAGTACTTC. As protein: CASRSTGAVETQYF.

The J gene is TRBJ1-2, the V gene TRBV5-1, with D possibly TRBD1 on 5 matching bases. V lost 4 bases and J lost 5, with 9 bases in between. The CDR3 runs to 12 residues. Germline V CDR1 and CDR2: SGHRS, YFSETQ. CDR3 bases: TGCGCCAGCAGCCCGGACACATATGGCTACACCTTC. It is translated as CASSPDTYGYTF.

The V gene is TRBV28, the J gene TRBJ1-2; weak D call: TRBD1 (6 bases). The CDR3 runs 17 residues. CDR1 MDHEN and CDR2 SYDVKM come from the germline V gene. The V and J ends lost 6 bases and 3 bases respectively, with 23 bases between them. The CDR3 DNA sequence: TGTGCCAGCAGACCTCCCCTGGGGGGGGCGCTGGACTATGGCTACACCTTC. Amino acids: CASRPPLGGALDYGYTF.

The rearrangement links TRBV9 to TRBJ1-6; tentative D call: TRBD1 (5 bases). Trimming shortened V by 1 base and J by 5 bases, and 10 bases separated the two germline ends. This CDR3 has 15 residues. Germline V gene sequence: CDR1 SGDLS, CDR2 YYNGEE. The chain's CDR3 is CASSVLGGDNSPLHF. In nucleotides, the CDR3 is TGTGCCAGCAGCGTACTGGGAGGGGATAATTCACCCCTCCACTTT. The full variable domain, with the rest looked up from reference TRBV9 and TRBJ1-6, is DSGVTQTPKHLITATGQRVTLRCSPRSGDLSVYWYQQSLDQGLQFLIQYYNGEERAKGNILERFSAQQFPDLHSELNLSSLELGDSALYFCASSVLGGDNSPLHFGNGTRLTVT.

The V and J genes are TRBV5-4 and TRBJ2-5, with TRBD2 as a possible D gene (5 bases). CDR3 size: 14 residues. Trimming stripped 1 base from V and 1 base from J, with 8 bases between. Looked up from germline, CDR1 is SGHNT and CDR2 is YYREEE (reference sequence). CDR3 nucleotide sequence: TGTGCCAGCAGCTTGCGAGGGCCCCAAGAGACCCAGTACTTC. Translation: CASSLRGPQETQYF. The full variable domain, with the rest looked up from reference TRBV5-4 and TRBJ2-5, is ETGVTQSPTHLIKTRGQQVTLRCSSQSGHNTVSWYQQALGQGPQFIFQYYREEENGRGNFPPRFSGLQFPNYSSELNVNALELDDSALYLCASSLRGPQETQYFGPGTRLLVL.

V usage is TRBV5-1 and J usage is TRBJ1-2, with D possibly TRBD1 on 5 matching bases. From germline, CDR1 is SGHRS and CDR2 YFSETQ. Trimming shortened V by 4 bases and J by 8 bases, and 21 bases separated the two germline ends. The CDR3 consists of 15 residues. The CDR3 DNA reads as TGCGCCAGCAGCCGATTCGACAGTCCGAGGGAAGGCTACACCTTC. Amino acids: CASSRFDSPREGYTF.

The DNA of the CDR3 is TGTGCCAGCAGCTTAGGGATAGGGCTCTCTGGAAACACCATATATTTT. It codes for CASSLGIGLSGNTIYF. The chain recombines TRBV7-8 with TRBJ1-3; D uncertain. The CDR3 is 16 residues long. The V gene's germline CDR1 is SGHVS and CDR2 FQNEAQ. V was pared by 1 base and J by 0 bases, with 10 bases between. The complete variable domain, with remaining parts taken from reference TRBV7-8 and TRBJ1-3, reads GAGVSQSPRYKVAKRGQDVALRCDPISGHVSLFWYQQALGQGPEFLTYFQNEAQLDKSGLPSDRFFAERPEGSVSTLKIQRTQQEDSAVYLCASSLGIGLSGNTIYFGEGSWLTVV.

This clone was seen only once. The chain employs TRBV9 and TRBJ2-7; 8 bases map to TRBD1. CDR3 length equals 16 residues. Losses at the gene ends were 0 bases for V and 2 bases for J; bases not matched to a gene: 7. Germline V gene sequence: CDR1 SGDLS, CDR2 YYNGEE. CDR3 sequence: CASSVGGTGVTYEQYF. Here the CDR3 DNA reads TGTGCCAGCAGCGTAGGGGGGACAGGAGTCACCTACGAGCAGTACTTC.

The sample holds a few counts of this clone. The genes are TRBV2 and TRBJ2-5; 13 bases match TRBD2. Germline V gene sequence: CDR1 SNHLY, CDR2 FYNNEI. The CDR3 is 20 residues long. V gave up 8 bases and J gave up 0 bases; unmatched junction bases: 18. DNA of the CDR3: TGTGCCAGCTTCGGTCGTACTGGACTAGCGGGGGACACTAACCAAGAGACCCAGTACTTC. Protein product: CASFGRTGLAGDTNQETQYF.

This clone was seen only once. The V and J genes are TRBV9 and TRBJ2-3, with 9 bases lining up with TRBD1. Germline CDR1 is SGDLS and CDR2 is YYNGEE. V gave up 3 bases and J gave up 3 bases; unmatched junction bases: 5. CDR3 length equals 15 residues. The CDR3 nucleotides are TGTGCCAGCAGCGCTGGGACAGGGTTTACAGATACGCAGTATTTT. Its translation: CASSAGTGFTDTQYF.

The chain employs TRBV6-1 and TRBJ1-5; D may be TRBD1 (5 bases). CDR1 and CDR2 (germline): MNHNS, SASEGT. V gave up 2 bases and J gave up 5 bases, with 7 bases separating them. The CDR3 extends over 13 amino acids. As DNA, the CDR3 is TGTGCCAGCAGTGAACAGGGCGATCAGCCCCAGCATTTT. Amino acid sequence: CASSEQGDQPQHF.

The chain links TRBV7-2 to TRBJ1-2, with D tentatively TRBD1 (6 bases). Germline values: CDR1 SGHTA, CDR2 FQGNSA. This CDR3 has 14 residues. With 7 bases removed from V and 4 bases from J, the gap between germline ends came to 16 bases. CDR3 residues: CASTQGQGTYGYTF. The CDR3 region has the DNA TGTGCCAGCACCCAGGGGCAGGGTACCTATGGCTACACCTTC.